The next 16 T cell receptor beta chains were all read from a single sample in a study of T-cell memory formation after mild COVID-19. From the 5' RACE reads, TCRdb called clonotypes with MiXCR, one entry per CDR3 protein. Of about 470,000 distinct CDR3 sequences detected, 20% to 25% appear once; the ten largest clones hold about 12%. Specimen: PBMCs or a T cell subset sorted from them (not recorded which). These receptors were collected from an adult woman who had mild COVID-19 (a few samples of this study predate the infection). Cell type and time point are not known.

This clonotype has more than one count but fewer than ten. The J gene is TRBJ2-1, the V gene TRBV6-4, with D maybe TRBD2 (6 bases). Trimming removed 5 bases from V and 8 bases from J, with 16 bases in between. Germline V gene data show CDR1 as MRHNA and CDR2 as SNTAGT. This CDR3 has 14 amino acids. CDR3 sequence: CASSSLGGTDEQFF. The CDR3 DNA sequence: TGTGCCAGCAGTTCGTTGGGAGGAACAGATGAGCAGTTCTTC.

This clonotype was found a few times. One end of the junction fails to match germline, which may point to a read error. The CDR3 DNA sequence: TGTGCCAGCAGCTTAGCCCGGGGTATTCTCCACTTC. It is translated as CASSLARGILHF. This chain connects TRBV7-3 to TRBJ2-7; tentatively, D is TRBD2 (5 bases). The CDR3 is made up of 12 amino acids. Germline CDR1 reads SGHTA; CDR2 reads FQGTGA.

This clonotype was picked up a small number of times. CDR3 protein: CASSPYGQGVNEQYF. In DNA, the CDR3 is TGTGCCAGCTCACCCTATGGACAGGGGGTCAACGAGCAGTACTTC. The rearrangement joins TRBV18 to TRBJ2-7; 10 bases map to TRBD1. Germline V gene sequence: CDR1 KGHSH, CDR2 LQKENI. The CDR3 contains 15 residues. After removal of 3 bases from V and 5 bases from J, the junction contained 7 bases not matched to a gene.

The chain couples TRBV29-1 to TRBJ2-7; D is unclear. The germline V and J ends were trimmed by 7 bases and 3 bases, with 13 bases remaining between them. The CDR3 consists of 12 residues. CDR1 is SQVTM and CDR2 is ANQGSEA in the germline V gene. CDR3 amino acids: CSARFNYYEQYF. The CDR3 nucleotides are TGCAGCGCCCGTTTTAACTACTACGAGCAGTACTTC.

The chain employs TRBV2 and TRBJ1-3; possibly TRBD1 for D (5 bases). CDR1 and CDR2 from the germline V gene are SNHLY and FYNNEI. The V end was cut by 11 bases, the J end by 4 bases, with 18 bases between. CDR3 length equals 14 residues. The CDR3 here is CAGTVGTMGNTIYF. The CDR3 DNA sequence: TGTGCCGGCACAGTGGGGACCATGGGAAACACCATATATTTT.

This clonotype was detected only a few times. J is TRBJ2-2 and V is TRBV20-1; D is ambiguous. CDR1 DFQATT and CDR2 SNEGSKA come from the germline V gene (reference sequence). The CDR3 length is 12 residues. V gave up 5 bases and J gave up 4 bases, with 8 bases separating them. The chain's CDR3 is CSADDLTGELFF. The CDR3 DNA reads TGCAGTGCTGACGACCTCACCGGGGAGCTGTTTTTT.

V and J are TRBV27 and TRBJ2-7, with 10 bases lining up with TRBD2. Per the germline V gene, CDR1 is MNHEY and CDR2 is SMNVEV (reference sequence). The CDR3 has 15 residues. The trim removed 4 bases at V and 0 bases at J, leaving 3 bases unmatched. As DNA, the CDR3 is TGTGCCAGCAGTTATAGCGGGGGGAGCTCCTACGAGCAGTACTTC. It is translated as CASSYSGGSSYEQYF.

This clonotype showed up just a few times. The chain is built from TRBV30 and TRBJ1-5, with 8 bases lining up with TRBD1. This CDR3 comprises 16 residues. Germline V gives CDR1 GTSNPN, CDR2 SVGIG (reference sequence). Unmatched junction bases numbered 10, after V lost 2 bases and J lost 4 bases. The CDR3 sequence is CAWSFNRGRRNQPQHF. The CDR3 coding sequence is TGTGCCTGGAGTTTCAACAGGGGGAGGAGGAATCAGCCCCAGCATTTT.

The gene calls are TRBV18 and TRBJ2-5; D perhaps matches TRBD2 (5 bases). Germline V gene sequence: CDR1 KGHSH, CDR2 LQKENI. V dropped 6 bases and J dropped 4 bases, with 9 bases sitting between them. The CDR3 is 12 amino acids. CDR3 bases: TGTGCCAGCTCGGGCGAGGGAGAGACCCAGTACTTC. Protein: CASSGEGETQYF.

This clonotype turned up a few times. This chain links TRBV4-2 with TRBJ2-3; D gene unclear. The V end was cut by 0 bases, the J end by 0 bases, with 7 bases between. CDR3 length equals 15 residues. Per germline, CDR1 LGHNA and CDR2 YNFKEQ. CDR3 sequence: CASSQESGSTDTQYF. The CDR3 coding sequence is TGTGCCAGCAGCCAAGAATCCGGGAGCACAGATACGCAGTATTTT.

Only a few counts were recorded for this clonotype. V and J are TRBV24-1 and TRBJ2-7; the D is unclear. This CDR3 has 15 residues. CDR1 KGHDR and CDR2 SFDVKD come from the germline V gene. V was pared by 8 bases and J by 9 bases, with 25 bases between. CDR3 residues: CATIKNGLGNLGQYF. The DNA of the CDR3 is TGTGCCACCATCAAAAACGGCTTGGGAAACTTAGGGCAGTACTTC.

This clonotype was observed a few times. V is TRBV20-1 and J is TRBJ1-2, with D possibly being TRBD1 (6 bases). Per the germline V gene, CDR1 is DFQATT and CDR2 is SNEGSKA (reference sequence). The V and J ends lost 3 bases and 4 bases respectively, with 15 bases between them. This CDR3 has 14 amino acids. CDR3 sequence: CSASFGGQVYGYTF. The DNA of the CDR3 is TGCAGTGCTAGTTTTGGGGGGCAGGTCTATGGCTACACCTTC.

The V gene is TRBV4-1, the J gene TRBJ1-1, with D maybe TRBD1 (6 bases). This CDR3 comprises 14 residues. Per the germline V gene, CDR1 is MGHRA and CDR2 is YSYEKL. Trimming pared 2 bases from V and 5 bases from J, leaving 12 bases between. The CDR3 nucleotides read TGCGCCAGCAGCCAAACAGGGAAGTGGACTGAAGCTTTCTTT. Translating gives CASSQTGKWTEAFF.

This clonotype was counted between two and nine times. This rearrangement joins TRBV20-1 to TRBJ2-7, with 9 bases identical to TRBD2. The CDR3 is 14 residues long. With V trimmed by 5 bases and J by 6 bases, 11 bases remained unmatched. Germline V gives CDR1 DFQATT, CDR2 SNEGSKA (reference sequence). The CDR3 is CSAATSGLWGEQYF. CDR3 DNA sequence: TGCAGTGCTGCCACTAGCGGGCTTTGGGGCGAGCAGTACTTC.

V usage is TRBV2 and J usage is TRBJ2-7; a possible D gene is TRBD2 (6 bases). The germline V and J ends were trimmed by 7 bases and 6 bases, with 13 bases remaining between them. The CDR3 runs to 12 residues. CDR1 and CDR2 (germline): SNHLY, FYNNEI. In nucleotides, the CDR3 is TGTGCCAGCATGGGCAGGGAGGCCGAGCAGTACTTC. It specifies CASMGREAEQYF.

Only a few counts were recorded for this clonotype. This sequence joins TRBV5-1 and TRBJ1-5; 12 positions match TRBD1. CDR1 and CDR2 from the germline V gene are SGHRS and YFSETQ. The CDR3 is 15 amino acids. J lost 2 bases, V lost 5 bases, and 2 bases had no gene match. CDR3 sequence: CASRGDRGRNQPQHF. CDR3 bases: TGCGCCAGCAGGGGGGACAGGGGGCGCAATCAGCCCCAGCATTTT.